This entry features one T cell receptor beta chain sequence. The authors' processing: Reference gene primer amplification yielded estimated nucleated cell counts. Method: immunoSEQ multiplex PCR; TCRdb's copy keeps in-frame clones and lacks some. V and J calls and clone size are as listed in that table; D and trimming were resolved from the DNA. Of hundreds of thousands of clones in the sample, 82% were seen once. The data belong to a study of blood T cell repertoires in COVID-19. The V gene end was trimmed by 0 bases and the J gene end by 6 bases; junction bases not matched to a gene: 9. CDR1 and CDR2 (germline): SQVTM, ANQGSEA. There are 15 residues in the CDR3.

Source material: peripheral blood. The V and J genes are TRBV29-1 and TRBJ1-2; the match to TRBD1 covers 8 bases. This sequence originates from a woman aged 60-75 years with active or convalescent COVID-19. In DNA, the CDR3 is TGCAGCGTTGAAGAGTCGAGCAGGGGGCGCGATGGCTACACCTTC. This encodes CSVEESSRGRDGYTF.